This T cell receptor (beta chain) was found in a study of CD8 T cells in ankylosing spondylitis. General study findings and limits: What seemed typical of ankylosing spondylitis blood was a TCR beta motif built from about 8 highly homologous variants.

Using its own MiXCR run on the 5' RACE reads, TCRdb lists one record per CDR3 protein. The data show 350,000 to 550,000 distinct CDR3 sequences, roughly 27% seen once. Notes on this clonotype: Its antigen is unknown.

Losses at the gene ends were 5 bases for V and 6 bases for J; bases not matched to a gene: 8. CDR3 length: 13 residues. Per germline, CDR1 DFQATT and CDR2 SNEGSKA (reference sequence). The sequence was collected from a male donor with ankylosing spondylitis. The chain couples TRBV20-1 to TRBJ2-3, with TRBD2 identical over 7 bases. The sequencing input was blood, either unsorted or a sorted T cell fraction (not recorded which). The CDR3 DNA reads TGCAGTGCTGAGGCGGGAGTATCGGATACGCAGTATTTT. Amino acid sequence: CSAEAGVSDTQYF.